This T cell receptor beta chain was documented in a study of blood T cell repertoires in COVID-19. Study details: Samples of COVID-19 (acute and convalescent) were obtained from the United States, Italy and Spain.

Authors' analysis steps: Nucleated cell number was recorded as an estimate derived from reference gene primer amplification. Clones were read by immunoSEQ multiplex PCR, and TCRdb kept only the in-frame ones, dropping some. The V and J calls and the clone size are those of that table, but D and trimming were determined from the DNA. The sample lists over 200,000 clones, roughly four fifths occurring once. The CDR3 has 16 residues. Germline V gene lookup returns CDR1 SNHLY and CDR2 FYNNEI. Trimming removed 4 bases at V and 4 bases at J, with 16 bases between. This chain connects TRBV2 to TRBJ2-2; D is possibly TRBD1 (6 bases). The sequence derives from a woman in her 40s with acute or convalescent COVID-19. The specimen sequenced was peripheral blood. The CDR3 here is CASSGETGEFTGELFF. In nucleotides, the CDR3 is TGTGCCAGCAGTGGGGAGACAGGAGAGTTCACCGGGGAGCTGTTTTTT.